A single T cell receptor beta chain is shown here with its context. The antigen remains unidentified. This sample is drawn from a study of T cells expressing NK-cell markers. Study details: Each TCR beta repertoire originated in sorted T cells that were CD3+CD56+NKG2C+, CD3+CD56+NKG2C- or CD3+CD56-NKG2C+. Among eight sequenced donors, seven carried HCMV seropositivity while one was seronegative. General observations from the study: Of the CD8+ T cell pool in about 6 donors, roughly 1.0-8% was accounted for by dominant NKG2C+ clonotypes.

UMIs were included in TCR beta cDNA generated by 5'RACE template switching. TCRdb re-called the 5' RACE reads and catalogs CDR3 proteins one per entry, DNA excluded. The data include about 460,000 distinct CDR3 sequences; the top ten clones carry 1.4% to 1.5%. The CDR3 sequence is 15 residues long. The germline V gene has CDR1 LNHNV and CDR2 YYDKDF (reference sequence). The rearrangement joins TRBV15 to TRBJ2-2. This receptor was identified in a woman between 45 and 60 years old in good health. Sequences were obtained from blood T cells: a sorted CD56 or NKG2C T cell subset, CD4+ or CD8+ T cells, or bulk PBMC T cells (not recorded which). The CDR3 loop is CATSDSLAHTGELFF.